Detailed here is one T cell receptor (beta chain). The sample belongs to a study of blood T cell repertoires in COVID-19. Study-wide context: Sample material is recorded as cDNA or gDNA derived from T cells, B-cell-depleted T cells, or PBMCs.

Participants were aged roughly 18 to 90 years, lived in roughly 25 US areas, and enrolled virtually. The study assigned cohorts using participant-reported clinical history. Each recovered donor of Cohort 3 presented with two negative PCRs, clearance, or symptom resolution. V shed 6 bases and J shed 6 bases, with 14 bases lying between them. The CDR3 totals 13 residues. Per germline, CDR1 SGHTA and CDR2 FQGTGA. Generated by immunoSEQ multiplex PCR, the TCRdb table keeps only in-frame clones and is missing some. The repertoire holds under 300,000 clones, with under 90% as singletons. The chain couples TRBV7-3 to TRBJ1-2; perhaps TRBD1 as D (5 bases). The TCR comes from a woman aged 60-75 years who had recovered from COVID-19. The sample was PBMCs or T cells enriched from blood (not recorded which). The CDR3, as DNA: TGTGCCAGCAGTATGGGACTCGGAGATGGCTACACCTTC. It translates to CASSMGLGDGYTF.